Below are 5 T cell receptor beta chains sequenced from a single sample in a study of shared T cell receptors in the human thymus. The protocol was immunoSEQ multiplex PCR, while the TCRdb copy is restricted to in-frame clones and leaves out a portion. This sample has hundreds of thousands of clones; around 87% occur once, and the top ten carry roughly 0.0094%. The data were also submitted as part of a second study, on human thymus T cells.

The sequencing input was thymocytes. These receptors all come from a boy under two years old with a congenital heart defect.

The sample holds one count of this clone. The V gene is TRBV6-1, the J gene TRBJ1-5, with a weak D call TRBD1 (6 bases). Germline CDR1 MNHNS, CDR2 SASEGT. The CDR3 is made up of 14 amino acids. Trimming shortened V by 7 bases and J by 11 bases, and 21 bases separated the two germline ends. CDR3 region: CASNPRQDQSAQHF. The CDR3 coding sequence is TGTGCCAGCAACCCCCGACAGGATCAATCAGCCCAGCATTTT.

The V gene is TRBV7-3, the J gene TRBJ2-1, with D perhaps matching TRBD2 (6 bases). This CDR3 comprises 14 residues. Deletions cut 4 bases from V and 1 base from J, with 8 bases between. CDR1 and CDR2 (germline): SGHTA, FQGTGA. CDR3 in DNA: TGTGCCAGCAGCTCGGGGGTTTCCTACAATGAGCAGTTCTTC. Translation: CASSSGVSYNEQFF.

This chain links TRBV4-1 with TRBJ2-7, with D possibly being TRBD2 (6 bases). CDR1 and CDR2 (germline): MGHRA, YSYEKL. The length of the CDR3 is 13 residues. Between the trimmed V and J ends, which lost 0 bases and 4 bases, there was a span of 7 bases. CDR3 DNA sequence: TGCGCCAGCAGCCAAGAGGGGAGGTACGAGCAGTACTTC. Residues: CASSQEGRYEQYF.

The chain is built from TRBV12-5 and TRBJ2-1, with TRBD2 as a possible D gene (6 bases). V was cut by 0 bases and J by 3 bases, with 15 bases left in between. The germline gives CDR1 LGHNT, CDR2 FRNRAP. This CDR3 is 17 amino acids long. CDR3 in amino acids: CASGLVAAGSLYNEQFF. CDR3 bases: TGTGCTAGTGGTTTGGTAGCGGCGGGATCCCTCTACAATGAGCAGTTCTTC.

The chain recombines TRBV7-2 with TRBJ1-3, with a tentative D call TRBD1 (5 bases). Trimming left V 5 bases short and J 5 bases short, with 13 bases between. The CDR3 has 14 residues. In germline, CDR1 is SGHTA, CDR2 FQGNSA. Here the CDR3 DNA reads TGTGCCAGCAGCCCGGGACTTTCCCGAAACACCATATATTTT. Its protein is CASSPGLSRNTIYF.